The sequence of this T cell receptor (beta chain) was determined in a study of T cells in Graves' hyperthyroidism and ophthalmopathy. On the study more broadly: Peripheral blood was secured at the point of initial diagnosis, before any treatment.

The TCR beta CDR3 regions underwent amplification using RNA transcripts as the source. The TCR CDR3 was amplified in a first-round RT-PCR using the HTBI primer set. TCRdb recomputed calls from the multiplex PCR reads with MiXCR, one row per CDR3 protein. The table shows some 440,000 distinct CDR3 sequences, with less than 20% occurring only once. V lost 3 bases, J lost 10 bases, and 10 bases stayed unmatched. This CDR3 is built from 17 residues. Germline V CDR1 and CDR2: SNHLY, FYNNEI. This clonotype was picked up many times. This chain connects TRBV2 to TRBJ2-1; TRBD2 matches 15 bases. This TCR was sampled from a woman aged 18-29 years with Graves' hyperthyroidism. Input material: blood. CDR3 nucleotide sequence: TGTGCCAGCAGTGATTATGGCGGGACTAGCGGGAGGCTCGAGCAGTTCTTC. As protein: CASSDYGGTSGRLEQFF.